The next 8 T cell receptor beta chains were all read from a single sample in a study of Tregs in tolerant kidney transplant recipients. Assay: immunoSEQ multiplex PCR; the TCRdb copy retains only in-frame clones and omits some. Of 100,000 to 130,000 clones in the sample, around 87% were seen once. The sample in question was CD4+ T cells from blood, obtained before the transplant. These receptors were taken from a human donor who received a combined kidney and bone marrow transplant.

The rearrangement links TRBV5-1 to TRBJ2-7; D is ambiguous. This CDR3 spans 14 amino acids. V lost 1 base and J 2 bases, leaving 10 bases between the germline ends. Germline CDR1 and CDR2: SGHRS and YFSETQ. CDR3 protein: CASSLLTLAYEQYF. The CDR3 region has the DNA TGCGCCAGCAGCTTGTTAACCCTAGCCTACGAGCAGTACTTC.

V usage is TRBV10-2 and J usage is TRBJ2-3, with 7 bases matching TRBD2. Germline V gene sequence: CDR1 WSHSY, CDR2 SAAADI. Germline trimming cut 10 bases from V and 2 bases from J; bases unmatched to any gene: 6. CDR3 length: 13 residues. CDR3: CATRTSDTDTQYF. CDR3 in DNA: TGCGCCACCCGGACTAGTGACACAGATACGCAGTATTTT.

This clone occurred once. V gene TRBV5-1 combines with J gene TRBJ2-1; TRBD1 matches at 9 bases. The ends lost 0 bases at V and 9 bases at J; junction bases unmatched: 7. Germline CDR1 SGHRS, CDR2 YFSETQ. The CDR3 covers 15 residues. This chain's CDR3 is CASSLGKQGAGEQFF. DNA of the CDR3: TGCGCCAGCAGCTTGGGGAAACAGGGGGCCGGTGAGCAGTTCTTC.

The table lists this clone with a count of one. The chain couples TRBV6-5 to TRBJ1-3; D is possibly TRBD1 (5 bases). The CDR3 sequence is 13 residues long. CDR1 is MNHEY, CDR2 SVGAGI, per germline. Trimming left V 8 bases short and J 0 bases short, with 8 bases between. Here the CDR3 DNA reads TGTGCCAGCGTTGACAGCTCTGGAAACACCATATATTTT. Translated, it gives CASVDSSGNTIYF.

CDR3 nucleotides: TGTGCCATCAAATCAATTGGCGGGAGGGACACCGGGGAGCTGTTTTTT. Its translation is CAIKSIGGRDTGELFF. This chain connects TRBV27 to TRBJ2-2; 9 positions match TRBD2. Trimming cost V 10 bases and J 3 bases; bases outside gene matches: 12. Germline loops: CDR1 MNHEY, CDR2 SMNVEV (reference sequence). The CDR3 consists of 16 residues.

Details on this clone: Additional DNA sequences in this sample encode the identical CDR3. The chain employs TRBV9 and TRBJ1-2; D gene unclear. Germline CDR1 is SGDLS and CDR2 is YYNGEE. The CDR3 is made up of 15 amino acids. V lost 0 bases, J lost 4 bases, and 13 bases lay in between. The CDR3 nucleotides read TGTGCCAGCAGCGTAGTCGGTGCAGGAGGCTATGGCTACACCTTC. It codes for CASSVVGAGGYGYTF. Based on the CDR3 plus reference TRBV9 and TRBJ1-2, the full variable domain is DSGVTQTPKHLITATGQRVTLRCSPRSGDLSVYWYQQSLDQGLQFLIQYYNGEERAKGNILERFSAQQFPDLHSELNLSSLELGDSALYFCASSVVGAGGYGYTFGSGTRLTVV.

The V call is TRBV7-9, the J call TRBJ1-5, with 7 positions matching TRBD1. After removal of 5 bases from V and 5 bases from J, the junction contained 6 bases not matched to a gene. Looked up from germline, CDR1 is SEHNR and CDR2 is FQNEAQ (reference sequence). The CDR3 loop spans 14 amino acids. The CDR3 bases are TGTGCCAGCAGCGTAGACAGGGACCATCAGCCCCAGCATTTT. Translating gives CASSVDRDHQPQHF.

V usage is TRBV9 and J usage is TRBJ2-3, with D maybe TRBD1 (6 bases). Per germline, CDR1 SGDLS and CDR2 YYNGEE. Trimming shortened V by 3 bases and J by 8 bases, and 7 bases separated the two germline ends. This CDR3 comprises 11 residues. For the CDR3, the DNA is TGTGCCAGCAGCGAGGGGGTTACGCAGTATTTT. Translation gives CASSEGVTQYF. The full variable domain, its missing parts supplied by reference TRBV9 and TRBJ2-3, is DSGVTQTPKHLITATGQRVTLRCSPRSGDLSVYWYQQSLDQGLQFLIQYYNGEERAKGNILERFSAQQFPDLHSELNLSSLELGDSALYFCASSEGVTQYFGPGTRLTVL.